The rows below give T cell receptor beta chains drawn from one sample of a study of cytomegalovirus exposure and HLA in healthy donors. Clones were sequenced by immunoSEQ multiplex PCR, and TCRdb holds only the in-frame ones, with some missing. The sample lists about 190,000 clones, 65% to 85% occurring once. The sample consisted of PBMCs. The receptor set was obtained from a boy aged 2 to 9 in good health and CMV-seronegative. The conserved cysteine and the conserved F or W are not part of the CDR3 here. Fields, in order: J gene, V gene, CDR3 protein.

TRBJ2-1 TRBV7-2 ASSSVGRYNEQF
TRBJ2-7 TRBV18 ASSSGDNEQY
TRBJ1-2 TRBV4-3 ASSQAVSRGHGYT
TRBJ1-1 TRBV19 ASSPYITEMNTEAF
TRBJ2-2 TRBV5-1 ASSLGPRVSTGELF
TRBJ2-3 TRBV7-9 ASSLGGVGGLRTDTQY
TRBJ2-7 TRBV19 ASSIAGLAELPSYEQY
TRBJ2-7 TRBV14 ASSISTGAYEQY
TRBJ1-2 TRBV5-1 ASSLGQEDGYT
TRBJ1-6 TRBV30 AWSREGNSPLH